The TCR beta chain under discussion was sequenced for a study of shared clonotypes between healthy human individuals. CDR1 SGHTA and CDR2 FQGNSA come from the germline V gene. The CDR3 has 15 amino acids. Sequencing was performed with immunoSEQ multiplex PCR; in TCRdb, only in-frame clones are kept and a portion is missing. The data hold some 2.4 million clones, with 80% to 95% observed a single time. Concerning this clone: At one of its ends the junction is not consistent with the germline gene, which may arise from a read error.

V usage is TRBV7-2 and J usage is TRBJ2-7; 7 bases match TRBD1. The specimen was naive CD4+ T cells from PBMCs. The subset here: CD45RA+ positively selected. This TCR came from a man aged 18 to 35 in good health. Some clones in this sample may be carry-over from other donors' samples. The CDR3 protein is CVSSSTGQDHYEQYF. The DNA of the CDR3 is TGTGTCAGCAGCTCAACCGGACAGGATCACTACGAGCAGTACTTC.